This is a list of T cell receptor beta chains from one sample in a study of blood T cell repertoires in COVID-19. Assay: immunoSEQ multiplex PCR; the TCRdb copy retains only in-frame clones and omits some. The sample has 150,000 to 200,000 clones, 83% seen once. The material sequenced was PBMCs or T cells enriched from blood (not recorded which). The receptors derive from a woman between 50 and 59 years old in a cohort exposed to, infected with or recovered from COVID-19 (not recorded which). Both conserved end residues are part of each CDR3. The D gene is left open where the match is weak. Only some rows state a clone size, as once, few, many or a class for expanded clones.

>-|TRBV9|-|TRBJ2-3
TGTGCCAGCAGCCCCCGGCTGGGACTGGGAGACACAGATACGCAGTATTTT
CASSPRLGLGDTDTQYF
>-|TRBV10-1|-|TRBJ2-3
TGCGCCAGCAGTTCGGGTGCAGATACGCAGTATTTT
CASSSGADTQYF
>few|TRBV30|TRBD1|TRBJ1-3
TGTGCCTGGCGCGACAGGGGAACTGGAAACACCATATATTTT
CAWRDRGTGNTIYF
>-|TRBV9|-|TRBJ1-6
TGTGCCAGCAGCGTAGAACAGCTTAATAATTCACCCCTCCACTTT
CASSVEQLNNSPLHF
>once|TRBV10-1|TRBD1|TRBJ2-1
TGCGCCAGCAGTCAGAGCTTGGGGACAGGGGGCTATGAGCAGTTCTTC
CASSQSLGTGGYEQFF
>-|TRBV4-2|-|TRBJ1-1
TGTGCCAGCAGCGCCCGGGACTGGAACACTGAAGCTTTCTTT
CASSARDWNTEAFF
>once|TRBV9|-|TRBJ1-5
TGTGCCAGCAGCGTAGGGGTCCGGGACACTTTGCATTTT
CASSVGVRDTLHF
>-|TRBV19|TRBD1|TRBJ1-1
TGTGCCAGTAGGGTTCTAGGACAGGGGCGGGGGAACACTGAAGCTTTCTTT
CASRVLGQGRGNTEAFF
>-|TRBV19|TRBD2|TRBJ2-3
TGTGCCAGTAGTTGGACTAGCGGTACCACAGATACGCAGTATTTT
CASSWTSGTTDTQYF
>few|TRBV9|-|TRBJ1-4
TGTGCCAGCAGCGCCCGGGGGGATAATGAAAAACTGTTTTTT
CASSARGDNEKLFF
>-|TRBV27|TRBD1|TRBJ1-6
TGTGCCAGCAGTTGGGACGGACAGGGGAATTCACCCCTCCACTTT
CASSWDGQGNSPLHF
>-|TRBV7-2|TRBD2|TRBJ2-3
TGTGCCAGCAGCCCGGATAGCGGGGGCACAGATACGCAGTATTTT
CASSPDSGGTDTQYF
>-|TRBV27|TRBD1|TRBJ2-1
TGTGCCAGCAAGAGCCGGGGACAGAGCTCCTACAATGAGCAGTTCTTC
CASKSRGQSSYNEQFF
>-|TRBV12-5|-|TRBJ1-1
TGTGCTAGTGGTTTGGTAATACAGCCCGAAGCTTTCTTT
CASGLVIQPEAFF
>-|TRBV30|-|TRBJ2-2
TGTGCCTGGAGTGTAGGCCAGGGTGGCACCGGGGAGCTGTTTTTT
CAWSVGQGGTGELFF
>once|TRBV2|-|TRBJ2-2
TGTGCCAGCAGCGAAGGGACATACGCCCGGGAGCTGTTTTTT
CASSEGTYARELFF
>few|TRBV18|TRBD2|TRBJ2-7
TGTGCCAGCTCACCCGGCGGGGGGGCGGTTGACGAGCAGTACTTC
CASSPGGGAVDEQYF
>-|TRBV4-3|TRBD1|TRBJ2-7
TGCGCCAGCAGCCGAACACAGGGGGCGTACGAGCAGTACTTC
CASSRTQGAYEQYF
>-|TRBV10-3|-|TRBJ1-1
TGTGCCATCAGTGAGTCGGGGGGTCGGGAGACTGAAGCTTTCTTT
CAISESGGRETEAFF
>many|TRBV5-1|-|TRBJ1-6
TGCGCCAGCAGCCTGGGCGGGGGGGCACAATCACCCCTCCACTTT
CASSLGGGAQSPLHF
>-|TRBV19|-|TRBJ1-3
TGTGCCAGTAGTATCTCCCCGGGAAGGCTCGGAAACACCATATATTTT
CASSISPGRLGNTIYF
>once|TRBV7-8|-|TRBJ1-1
TGTGCCAGCAGCTTACGCGAGACAACCCCTGAAGCTTTCTTT
CASSLRETTPEAFF
>-|TRBV29-1|-|TRBJ1-1
TGCAGCGTCGAAAGACAGAGCATGAACACTGAAGCTTTCTTT
CSVERQSMNTEAFF
>-|TRBV1|-|TRBJ2-3
TGCACCAGCAGCCACACCGGGACTAGTAACCCAGATACGCAGTATTTT
CTSSHTGTSNPDTQYF
>-|TRBV7-3|-|TRBJ2-1
TGTGCCAGCAGCCAAGGTTGGGGGCTTGAGCAGTTCTTC
CASSQGWGLEQFF
>-|TRBV29-1|-|TRBJ2-2
TGCAGCGTATCTATGGGGCCCGGGGAGCTGTTTTTT
CSVSMGPGELFF
>-|TRBV19|TRBD1|TRBJ1-2
TGTGCCAGTAGTACTCGAACAGGGGATAATGGCTACACCTTC
CASSTRTGDNGYTF
>-|TRBV21-1|-|TRBJ2-3
TGTGCCAGCGGCAAACTAAAAACTAGCCGACGCACAGATACGCAGTATTTT
CASGKLKTSRRTDTQYF
>once|TRBV7-2|-|TRBJ2-7
TGTGCCAGCAGCTTAGTTTTCCGGGGGACCTACGAGCAGTACTTC
CASSLVFRGTYEQYF
>-|TRBV27|TRBD2|TRBJ2-7
TGTGCCAGCAGGGGACTAGCGGGATCCTACGAGCAGTACTTC
CASRGLAGSYEQYF
>-|TRBV7-7|-|TRBJ2-1
TGTGCTAGCAGCCCCGGGACTTCCGTCTTCGATGAGCAGTTCTTC
CASSPGTSVFDEQFF
>many|TRBV11-3|TRBD2|TRBJ2-4
TGTGCCAGCAGCCCGGGGGGTGACCTCCAAAACATTCAGTACTTC
CASSPGGDLQNIQYF
>-|TRBV29-1|TRBD1|TRBJ2-3
TGCAGCGTGGTCGGACAGGGGCGCACAGATACGCAGTATTTT
CSVVGQGRTDTQYF
>-|TRBV11-2|TRBD1|TRBJ2-7
TGTGCCAGCAGATACACCGGGACAGGGATTTACGAGCAGTACTTC
CASRYTGTGIYEQYF
>-|TRBV6-5|-|TRBJ2-7
TGTGCCAGCAGCCACCCCGGGGTGGTCTACGAGCAGTACTTC
CASSHPGVVYEQYF
>-|TRBV19|-|TRBJ2-2
TGTGCCAGTAAAGTGGACAGACGTACCGGGGAGCTGTTTTTT
CASKVDRRTGELFF
>-|TRBV10-1|-|TRBJ2-3
TGCGCCAGCAGTGCCCCCTTGCCGACAGGCACTAGCACAGATACGCAGTATTTT
CASSAPLPTGTSTDTQYF
>-|TRBV29-1|-|TRBJ2-7
TGCAGCGTTGGGCATACGCCTTACGAGCAGTACTTC
CSVGHTPYEQYF
>-|TRBV24-1|-|TRBJ1-1
TGTGCCACCAGTGATGGGGGGTACACTGAAGCTTTCTTT
CATSDGGYTEAFF
>-|TRBV2|-|TRBJ2-1
TGTGCCAGCACAGGGAGGTCCTACAATGAGCAGTTCTTC
CASTGRSYNEQFF
>once|TRBV18|TRBD1|TRBJ2-7
TGTGCCAGCTCACCACCTGGGACAGACGTACGAGGGCAGTACTTC
CASSPPGTDVRGQYF
>-|TRBV3-1/TRBV3-2|TRBD1|TRBJ1-1
TGTGCCAGCAGCCCAGGACAGGGGAACACTGAAGCTTTCTTT
CASSPGQGNTEAFF
>once|TRBV11-2|TRBD1|TRBJ1-4
TGTGCCAGCAGCCCAGGGGGCAGGGGTAATGAAAAACTGTTTTTT
CASSPGGRGNEKLFF
>-|TRBV27|-|TRBJ2-5
TGTGCCAGCAGTTTATTGCGGGGACCCGGAGAGACCCAGTACTTC
CASSLLRGPGETQYF
>-|TRBV12-3/TRBV12-4|TRBD1|TRBJ1-1
TGTGCCAGCAGGGGGGACAGTGAAGCTTTCTTT
CASRGDSEAFF